This entry lists 5 T cell receptor beta chains sequenced from one sample in a study of T cell repertoires in cytomegalovirus infection. TCRdb reprocessed the reads via MiXCR and lists one record per CDR3 protein. Of about 530,000 distinct CDR3 sequences in the sample, less than 30% were seen once. Sequencing was carried out using PBMCs. The receptor source for this set is a human donor in good health (CMV status not recorded). Some clones in this sample may be carry-over from other donors' samples.

This clonotype was seen only a few times. V usage is TRBV7-3 and J usage is TRBJ2-2; D gene unclear. Per germline, CDR1 SGHTA and CDR2 FQGTGA. The CDR3 is 13 amino acids. Deletions cut 3 bases from V and 1 base from J, with 3 bases between. Written as DNA, the CDR3 is TGTGCCAGCAGCTTCATGAACACCGGGGAGCTGTTTTTT. Amino acid sequence: CASSFMNTGELFF. Full variable domain (rest looked up from reference TRBV7-3 and TRBJ2-2): GAGVSQTPSNKVTEKGKYVELRCDPISGHTALYWYRQSLGQGPEFLIYFQGTGAADDSGLPNDRFFAVRPEGSVSTLKIQRTERGDSAVYLCASSFMNTGELFFGEGSRLTVL.

The rearrangement links TRBV27 to TRBJ2-3, with 7 bases that match TRBD1. With V trimmed by 1 base and J by 6 bases, 7 bases remained unmatched. The germline CDR1 and CDR2 sequences are MNHEY and SMNVEV (reference sequence). The CDR3 runs to 15 residues. CDR3 amino acids: CASSLFGRGSDTQYF. CDR3 nucleotide sequence: TGTGCCAGCAGTTTATTTGGCAGGGGGTCCGATACGCAGTATTTT.

There are a few counts of this clonotype. The chain employs TRBV28 and TRBJ2-7; D is possibly TRBD1 (6 bases). V was pared by 2 bases and J by 5 bases, with 13 bases between. The CDR3 loop spans 14 amino acids. From germline, CDR1 is MDHEN and CDR2 SYDVKM. CDR3 coding DNA: TGTGCCAGCAGTTTAGTGGACAGATCCCACGAGCAGTACTTC. Protein: CASSLVDRSHEQYF.

The sample holds a few counts of this clonotype. The V and J genes are TRBV5-1 and TRBJ2-3, with D perhaps being TRBD1 or TRBD2 (6 bases each). CDR3 length equals 14 residues. Trimming took 2 bases from V and 14 from J, leaving 21 bases between them. Germline V CDR1 and CDR2: SGHRS, YFSETQ. CDR3 region: CASSLKTGVMEGYF. In DNA form, the CDR3 reads TGCGCCAGCAGCTTAAAGACAGGAGTAATGGAGGGGTATTTT.

J is TRBJ2-6 and V is TRBV12-3 or TRBV12-4; the D gene could be TRBD1 or TRBD2 (5 bases each). Trimming cost V 6 bases and J 15 bases, with 15 bases left between them. The CDR3 extends over 12 amino acids. The DNA of the CDR3 is TGTGCCAGCAGGATGGGACCCCCCAGCCTGACTTTC. The encoded protein is CASRMGPPSLTF.